A selection of T cell receptor beta chains follows, all from one sample in a study of OX40 agonist ivuxolimab in advanced cancers. TCRdb's copy holds only in-frame clones and misses some; the assay was immunoSEQ multiplex PCR. This table holds about 90,000 clones, around 90% found once. The input for sequencing was CD4+ or CD8+ T cells sorted from blood, taken in a trial of the OX40 agonist ivuxolimab. The receptors stem from an adult with an advanced solid tumor such as melanoma, head and neck, liver or kidney cancer. The CDR3 runs from the conserved cysteine through the conserved F or W. D genes are given only for firm matches. The listing skips clone size in some rows; elsewhere it reads once, few, many or a size class.

>.|TRBV5-1|.|TRBJ1-1
TGCGCCAGCAGCTTACCCGGGACCGAAGCTTTCTTT
CASSLPGTEAFF
>.|TRBV5-1|.|TRBJ1-1
TGCGCCAGCACCCCCCGCCCCGGGAACACTGAAGCTTTCTTT
CASTPRPGNTEAFF
>TRBD2|TRBV5-4|.|TRBJ2-7
TGTGCCAGCAGCTTGTCCGGGACTAGAAGCCACGAGCAGTACTTC
CASSLSGTRSHEQYF
>TRBD1|TRBV6-1|.|TRBJ1-2
TGTGCCAGCGGTAAAGGACAGGGCTCCTATGGCTACACCTTC
CASGKGQGSYGYTF
>.|TRBV6-1|.|TRBJ2-7
TGTGCCAGCAACCCCGCAACAGGGAACGAGCAGTACTTC
CASNPATGNEQYF
>TRBD1|TRBV5-1|.|TRBJ2-2
TGCGCCAGTAAAACACGTGTGCCGGGACAGGGGTTGAACACCGGGGAGCTGTTTTTT
CASKTRVPGQGLNTGELFF
>.|TRBV30|.|TRBJ2-5
TGTGCCTGGAGTGGTGACATCCAAGAGACCCAGTACTTC
CAWSGDIQETQYF
>.|TRBV19|.|TRBJ2-2
TGTGCCAGTAGTGAAAGACACAGGAACACCGGGGAGCTGTTTTTT
CASSERHRNTGELFF
>TRBD2|TRBV7-8|.|TRBJ2-7
TGTGCCAGCAGCCAGGAAGCGGGGGGGATCTCCTACGAGCAGTACTTC
CASSQEAGGISYEQYF
>TRBD1|TRBV4-1|.|TRBJ2-7
TGCGCCAGCAGCCAAGCCCCGGGGGACAGGGCCTACGAGCAGTACTTC
CASSQAPGDRAYEQYF
>.|TRBV7-9|.|TRBJ1-2
TGTGCCAGCAGCTTACAGGGCGTTGATGGCTACACCTTC
CASSLQGVDGYTF
>TRBD2|TRBV29-1|.|TRBJ2-5
TGCAGCGTTGCGGGTCGGCTAGCGGGGCTCTCGGAGACCCAGTACTTC
CSVAGRLAGLSETQYF
>TRBD2|TRBV7-9|.|TRBJ2-7
TGTGCCAGCAGCCCTCCATCAAGCGGGGGCTACGAGCAGTACTTC
CASSPPSSGGYEQYF
>.|TRBV30|once|TRBJ1-1
TGTGCCTGGAGTGACTTTTTAGGGGAGAACACTGAAGCTTTCTTT
CAWSDFLGENTEAFF
>TRBD2|TRBV9|.|TRBJ2-7
TGTGCCAGCGCACCGGGACTACGGGACTACGAGCAGTACTTC
CASAPGLRDYEQYF
>TRBD2|TRBV4-2|once|TRBJ2-2
TGTGCCAGCAGCCAACTCGGGGGGGCGAACACCGGGGAGCTGTTTTTT
CASSQLGGANTGELFF
>.|TRBV7-9|.|TRBJ1-1
TGTGCCAGCAGCGCCCGACAGAGCACGAACACTGAAGCTTTCTTT
CASSARQSTNTEAFF
>.|TRBV19|once|TRBJ2-3
TGTGCCAGTAGTATTAGGTCGGGGAGCACAGATACGCAGTATTTT
CASSIRSGSTDTQYF
>TRBD1|TRBV19|.|TRBJ1-1
TGTGCCAGTATCACACAGGGGGCAAGCACTGAAGCTTTCTTT
CASITQGASTEAFF
>.|TRBV6-1|.|TRBJ2-7
TGTGCCAGCAGTGCTTCAGGGTGGAACGAGCAGTACTTC
CASSASGWNEQYF
>.|TRBV6-1|.|TRBJ1-3
TGTGCCAGCAGTGAGAACTCTGGAAACACCATATATTTT
CASSENSGNTIYF
>TRBD1|TRBV7-8|.|TRBJ2-7
TGTGCCAGCAGACTAGGGACAGGGGCCTCCGAGCAGTACTTC
CASRLGTGASEQYF
>.|TRBV6-5|.|TRBJ2-7
TGTGCCAGCAGACCCGGACAGTTCTACGAGCAGTACTTC
CASRPGQFYEQYF
>TRBD1|TRBV5-5|.|TRBJ1-2
TGTGCCAGCAGCAGGGGGCGCGGACCCAACTATGGCTACACCTTC
CASSRGRGPNYGYTF
>TRBD1|TRBV7-9|.|TRBJ2-7
TGTGCCAGCAGCTCCCCCCGGGACAGGGGGCGGAATTACGAGCAGTACTTC
CASSSPRDRGRNYEQYF
>.|TRBV19|.|TRBJ2-7
TGTGCCAGTAGTCCCGGAGCTCGCCGTCGCGAGCAGTACTTC
CASSPGARRREQYF
>.|TRBV5-6|.|TRBJ1-3
TGTGCCAGCAGCAAAAGACGCCTTAGCTCTGGAAACACCATATATTTT
CASSKRRLSSGNTIYF
>TRBD1|TRBV27|.|TRBJ1-2
TGTGCCAGCAGGGGGACAGGGAGGCGAGGCTACACCTTC
CASRGTGRRGYTF
>.|TRBV18|once|TRBJ2-2
TGTGCCAGCTCACCACGGGCCACCGGGGAGCTGTTTTTT
CASSPRATGELFF
>.|TRBV5-1|.|TRBJ1-2
TGCGCCAGCAGCTTGTCGCACCCGGCCGGCGGCTACACCTTC
CASSLSHPAGGYTF
>.|TRBV9|once|TRBJ1-1
TGTGCCAGCAGCGTAGGACCCGGCCGGGGGATGAACACTGAAGCTTTCTTT
CASSVGPGRGMNTEAFF
>.|TRBV6-1|.|TRBJ2-1
TGTGCCAGTAGTCGGGAGCGAACCCACAATGAGCAGTTCTTC
CASSRERTHNEQFF
>TRBD1|TRBV4-2|.|TRBJ1-2
TGTGCCAGCAGCCAAGATCAGGGGGACTATGGCTACACCTTC
CASSQDQGDYGYTF
>TRBD1|TRBV9|.|TRBJ2-5
TGTGCCAGCAGCGTAGGTACAGGGGGCTCATTATTAGAGACCCAGTACTTC
CASSVGTGGSLLETQYF
>.|TRBV30|.|TRBJ1-4
TGTGCCTGGAGTGTGAAGACAGGTTTTGGTGAAAAACTGTTTTTT
CAWSVKTGFGEKLFF
>TRBD2|TRBV28|.|TRBJ2-1
TGTGCCAGCAGCCGGAGCGGGAGAGGGTCCTACAATGAGCAGTTCTTC
CASSRSGRGSYNEQFF
>.|TRBV29-1|.|TRBJ2-6
TGCAGCGTTGTGGCCAGGGAGTCTGCTGGGGCCAACGTCCTGACTTTC
CSVVARESAGANVLTF
>.|TRBV10-3|.|TRBJ1-5
TGTGCCATCAGTGAGACGGGTTCCAATCAGCCCCAGCATTTT
CAISETGSNQPQHF
>.|TRBV9|.|TRBJ2-7
TGTGCCAGCAGCGTAGCTCTTACAGGATTCGAGCAGTACTTC
CASSVALTGFEQYF
>.|TRBV10-3|.|TRBJ1-1
TGTGCCATCAGTGGTAGGGGGTTGGACACTGAAGCTTTCTTT
CAISGRGLDTEAFF
>.|TRBV10-3|.|TRBJ2-7
TGTGCCATCAGTGATCGAGGGCGGCGGTACGAGCAGTACTTC
CAISDRGRRYEQYF
>.|TRBV11-2|.|TRBJ1-2
TGTGCCAGCAGCTCCGACAGCACATATGGCTACACCTTC
CASSSDSTYGYTF
>TRBD2|TRBV19|.|TRBJ2-1
TGTGCCAGTAGTAAGGGACTAGCGGGGGTCAATGAGCAGTTCTTC
CASSKGLAGVNEQFF
>.|TRBV11-2|.|TRBJ2-7
TGTGCCAGCAGCTTACTAGCGTACTACGAGCAGTACTTC
CASSLLAYYEQYF
>TRBD2|TRBV6-1|.|TRBJ2-3
TGTGCCAGCAGTGTGGGACTAGAAGGGGTTACGCAGTATTTT
CASSVGLEGVTQYF
>TRBD1|TRBV5-1|.|TRBJ1-2
TGCGCCAGCAGCTTCAGACAGGGAGCTAACTATGGCTACACCTTC
CASSFRQGANYGYTF
>.|TRBV7-6|.|TRBJ2-2
TGTGCCAGCAGCTTAGGCCCGCGCAGCGGGCCTGCGAACACCGGGGAGCTGTTTTTT
CASSLGPRSGPANTGELFF
>.|TRBV6-1|.|TRBJ2-7
TGTGCCAGCAGTGAACCGGTAAACGAGCAGTACTTC
CASSEPVNEQYF
>TRBD2|TRBV6-1|once|TRBJ2-3
TGTGCCAGCGCAACACAGCGGGACTATAGGGATACGCAGTATTTT
CASATQRDYRDTQYF
>TRBD2|TRBV27|.|TRBJ2-3
TGTGCCAGCAGTTTGCTGGGGCCTAGCGGGAGGGCAGATACGCAGTATTTT
CASSLLGPSGRADTQYF
>.|TRBV27|.|TRBJ1-1
TGTGCCAGCAGTTTACGGGGGAACACTGAAGCTTTCTTT
CASSLRGNTEAFF
>.|TRBV30|.|TRBJ2-3
TGTGCCTGGAGTGTAGCGAGTCCGCAGTATTTT
CAWSVASPQYF
>.|TRBV27|.|TRBJ2-7
TGTGCCAGCAGACCGGGACGGACCTACGAGCAGTACTTC
CASRPGRTYEQYF
>.|TRBV27|.|TRBJ2-7
TGTGCCAGCAGTTTATCTAACAGGGTTGGTGAGCAGTACTTC
CASSLSNRVGEQYF
>TRBD1|TRBV30|.|TRBJ2-1
TGTGCCTGGAGTGTACGACAGGGCTCGTTGAGCGAGCAGTTCTTC
CAWSVRQGSLSEQFF
>.|TRBV6-6|.|TRBJ1-1
TGTGCCAGCAGTTATCCTCACTCCCAGGGAACTGAAGCTTTCTTT
CASSYPHSQGTEAFF
>TRBD1|TRBV2|.|TRBJ1-5
TGTGCCAGCGGACAGGGGGCTAATAGCAATCAGCCCCAGCATTTT
CASGQGANSNQPQHF